Below are 29 T cell receptor beta chains sequenced from a single sample in a study of PD-1 blockade in mismatch repair-deficient tumors. Generated by immunoSEQ multiplex PCR, the TCRdb table keeps only in-frame clones and is missing some. This sample has about 49,000 clones, with 77% found just once. The material was PBMCs, obtained before pembrolizumab treatment. Receptors were obtained from an adult with mismatch repair-deficient cancer.

V is TRBV7-8 and J is TRBJ2-1, with no clear D. V lost 5 bases to trimming and J lost 11 bases, with 13 bases between them. Germline lookup yields CDR1 SGHVS and CDR2 FQNEAQ. The CDR3 covers 12 residues. CDR3 nucleotides: TGTGCCAGCAGCGAGCACACCGGCCAGCAGTTCTTC. Translated: CASSEHTGQQFF.

The rearrangement uses TRBV9 and TRBJ2-1, with 7 bases that match TRBD2. With V trimmed by 3 bases and J by 8 bases, 8 bases remained unmatched. The CDR3 runs to 14 residues. The V gene's germline CDR1 is SGDLS and CDR2 YYNGEE. As DNA, the CDR3 is TGTGCCAGCAGCGAACCGGGACTACTGGATGAGCAGTTCTTC. Translated, it gives CASSEPGLLDEQFF.

The chain has TRBV27 and TRBJ2-5; D is undetermined. Germline V gene lookup returns CDR1 MNHEY and CDR2 SMNVEV (reference sequence). Between the trimmed V and J ends, which lost 2 bases and 5 bases, there was a span of 3 bases. The CDR3 is 11 amino acids. DNA for the CDR3: TGTGCCAGCAGTTTAAGCGAGACCCAGTACTTC. Encoded protein: CASSLSETQYF.

This clone occurred a few times. The chain couples TRBV27 to TRBJ2-1; D might be TRBD2 (6 bases). Per germline, CDR1 MNHEY and CDR2 SMNVEV (reference sequence). The ends were cut back, 4 bases at V and 5 bases at J, with 12 bases in the middle. This CDR3 contains 14 residues. The CDR3 DNA reads TGTGCCAGCAGTTCCCCTAGCGCCCACAATGAGCAGTTCTTC. This translates into CASSSPSAHNEQFF.

This chain connects TRBV7-2 to TRBJ1-1; D uncertain. Germline V gives CDR1 SGHTA, CDR2 FQGNSA. This CDR3 has 12 residues. The V gene lost 3 bases and the J gene lost 4 bases, with 6 bases spanning the gap. The CDR3 DNA reads TGTGCCAGCAGCTTCGGAGTCACTGAAGCTTTCTTT. Its protein is CASSFGVTEAFF. Filled out from reference TRBV7-2 and TRBJ1-1, the complete variable domain reads GAGVSQSPSNKVTEKGKDVELRCDPISGHTALYWYRQSLGQGLEFLIYFQGNSAPDKSGLPSDRFSAERTGGSVSTLTIQRTQQEDSAVYLCASSFGVTEAFFGQGTRLTVV.

The rearrangement joins TRBV9 to TRBJ1-4; TRBD1 might be the D (5 bases). Germline values: CDR1 SGDLS, CDR2 YYNGEE. The CDR3 spans 15 residues. V lost 0 bases and J 7 bases, leaving 13 bases between the germline ends. The CDR3 region has the DNA TGTGCCAGCAGCGTAGTTCCAGGGAGGGGTGAAAAACTGTTTTTT. Translated: CASSVVPGRGEKLFF. The complete variable domain, with remaining parts taken from reference TRBV9 and TRBJ1-4, reads DSGVTQTPKHLITATGQRVTLRCSPRSGDLSVYWYQQSLDQGLQFLIQYYNGEERAKGNILERFSAQQFPDLHSELNLSSLELGDSALYFCASSVVPGRGEKLFFGSGTQLSVL.

V gene TRBV2 combines with J gene TRBJ1-5; 8 bases fit TRBD1. Germline V CDR1 and CDR2: SNHLY, FYNNEI. The V gene end was trimmed by 5 bases and the J gene end by 5 bases; junction bases not matched to a gene: 11. The CDR3 has 16 amino acids. CDR3 bases: TGTGCCAGCAGTTCAGCAGGGGGCTTGAGGGATCAGCCCCAGCATTTT. The encoded protein is CASSSAGGLRDQPQHF.

This chain joins TRBV7-2 and TRBJ2-3; maybe TRBD2 (5 bases). Germline values: CDR1 SGHTA, CDR2 FQGNSA. The CDR3 covers 14 residues. V was clipped by 1 base and J by 6 bases, with 11 bases between them. The CDR3 is CASSLVSEGDTQYF. The CDR3 DNA reads TGTGCCAGCAGCTTAGTCTCCGAGGGTGATACGCAGTATTTT.

The rearrangement joins TRBV7-2 to TRBJ2-7, with D possibly TRBD1 on 5 matching bases. CDR1 and CDR2 (germline): SGHTA, FQGNSA. Trimming cost V 3 bases and J 2 bases, with 17 bases left between them. The CDR3 spans 16 residues. The CDR3 loop is CASSFGWGRTTYEQYF. The CDR3 DNA follows: TGTGCCAGCAGCTTCGGGTGGGGCAGGACGACCTACGAGCAGTACTTC.

The chain combines TRBV11-2 with TRBJ1-5; no reliable D call. Germline V gives CDR1 SGHAT, CDR2 FQNNGV. V lost 1 base and J lost 7, with 8 bases in between. This CDR3 spans 13 amino acids. The CDR3 sequence: CASSLAGLQPQHF. The CDR3 DNA follows: TGTGCCAGCAGCTTAGCGGGATTGCAGCCCCAGCATTTT.

This chain joins TRBV5-4 and TRBJ1-2, with 7 positions matching TRBD1. This CDR3 is built from 15 residues. CDR1 is SGHNT and CDR2 is YYREEE in the germline V gene (reference sequence). V lost 5 bases, J lost 8 bases, and 15 bases stayed unmatched. The CDR3 nucleotides read TGTGCCAGCAGTTTCTCTCAGGGGGTCAGGTTCGGCTACACCTTC. Encoded protein: CASSFSQGVRFGYTF.

V gene TRBV7-9 combines with J gene TRBJ2-7; D ambiguous. The germline CDR1 and CDR2 sequences are SEHNR and FQNEAQ (reference sequence). The V end lost 10 bases, the J end lost 7 bases, and 20 bases lay between the germline ends. The CDR3 sequence is 13 residues long. The CDR3 nucleotides read TGTGCCACCGTTGAGCCCCCTCTTTGGGAGCAGTACTTC. This encodes CATVEPPLWEQYF.

The chain is built from TRBV6-1 and TRBJ1-1, with D hard to call. Germline CDR1 reads MNHNS; CDR2 reads SASEGT. The V end lost 5 bases, the J end lost 5 bases, and 3 bases lay between the germline ends. The CDR3 covers 10 residues. The CDR3 DNA reads TGTGCCAGCAGTTGGACTGAAGCTTTCTTT. It yields the protein CASSWTEAFF.

The chain carries TRBV14 and TRBJ2-3; D remains unclear. Germline V gene data show CDR1 as SGHDN and CDR2 as FVKESK. CDR3 length equals 11 residues. Trimming stripped 0 bases from V and 10 bases from J, with 5 bases between. The CDR3 spells CASSQDMAQYF. CDR3 bases: TGTGCCAGCAGCCAAGACATGGCGCAGTATTTT.

In its sample, this clone is medium-sized. The genes are TRBV5-1 and TRBJ2-3; TRBD2 matches 10 bases. The germline CDR1 and CDR2 sequences are SGHRS and YFSETQ. CDR3 size: 17 residues. Germline trimming cut 0 bases from V and 3 bases from J; bases unmatched to any gene: 7. The CDR3 DNA follows: TGCGCCAGCAGCTTGGAGGCTAGCGGGAGAAGAACAGATACGCAGTATTTT. Translation: CASSLEASGRRTDTQYF.

The sample holds a few counts of this clone. This sequence joins TRBV6-6 and TRBJ2-3, with TRBD2 identical over 7 bases. CDR3 length: 13 amino acids. Germline loops: CDR1 MNHNY, CDR2 SVGAGI (reference sequence). The J segment lost 6 bases and the V segment lost 5 bases, leaving 5 bases of the junction unmatched. For the CDR3, the DNA is TGTGCCAGCAGTGGGGAGGGCGTGGATACGCAGTATTTT. Translating it yields CASSGEGVDTQYF.

The gene calls are TRBV7-9 and TRBJ1-2, with D unresolved. Germline V gene data show CDR1 as SEHNR and CDR2 as FQNEAQ (reference sequence). CDR3 length: 14 amino acids. The V end was cut by 0 bases, the J end by 4 bases, with 9 bases between. The CDR3 region is CASSLAYEVYGYTF. The CDR3 bases are TGTGCCAGCAGCTTAGCTTACGAGGTCTATGGCTACACCTTC. Looking up the rest from reference TRBV7-9 and TRBJ1-2 gives the full variable domain: DTGVSQNPRHKITKRGQNVTFRCDPISEHNRLYWYRQTLGQGPEFLTYFQNEAQLEKSRLLSDRFSAERPKGSFSTLEIQRTEQGDSAMYLCASSLAYEVYGYTFGSGTRLTVV.

This chain joins TRBV7-2 and TRBJ2-5; D unresolved. Germline V gene lookup returns CDR1 SGHTA and CDR2 FQGNSA. This CDR3 region has 12 residues. Between the trimmed V and J ends, which lost 6 bases and 1 base, there was a span of 6 bases. CDR3 nucleotide sequence: TGTGCCAGCAGGTTAATCCAAGAGACCCAGTACTTC. Translating gives CASRLIQETQYF.

The genes are TRBV5-4 and TRBJ2-3, with D perhaps TRBD2 (5 bases). Germline values: CDR1 SGHNT, CDR2 YYREEE (reference sequence). The CDR3 is made up of 14 amino acids. V was shortened by 1 base and J by 0 bases, with 6 bases between the two germline ends. CDR3 region: CASSLRTSTDTQYF. The CDR3 nucleotides read TGTGCCAGCAGCTTGCGGACTAGCACAGATACGCAGTATTTT.

This clone was observed a single time. The chain combines TRBV7-9 with TRBJ1-2, with a weak D call TRBD1 (6 bases). Trimming shortened V by 5 bases and J by 4 bases, and 17 bases separated the two germline ends. The CDR3 loop spans 15 amino acids. Germline CDR1 reads SEHNR; CDR2 reads FQNEAQ (reference sequence). The CDR3 here is CASSLGTPWGYGYTF. The CDR3 coding sequence is TGTGCCAGCAGCCTAGGGACACCCTGGGGCTATGGCTACACCTTC.

On this clone: The junction and the germline gene differ at one end; a read error may be behind it. This chain joins TRBV7-7 and TRBJ2-2, with TRBD2 identical over 9 bases. The CDR3 is made up of 16 amino acids. Germline loops: CDR1 SSHAT, CDR2 FNYEAQ (reference sequence). The CDR3 coding sequence is TGTGCTAGCAGCCCCCAGACTAGCGGAAAAACCGGGGAGCTGTTTTTT. This sequence encodes CASSPQTSGKTGELFF. Full variable domain (outside the CDR3, taken from reference TRBV7-7 and TRBJ2-2): GAGVSQSPRYKVTKRGQDVTLRCDPISSHATLYWYQQALGQGPEFLTYFNYEAQPDKSGLPSDRFSAERPEGSISTLTIQRTEQRDSAMYRCASSPQTSGKTGELFFGEGSRLTVL.

The gene calls are TRBV27 and TRBJ1-1; maybe TRBD1 (6 bases). The V gene's germline CDR1 is MNHEY and CDR2 SMNVEV (reference sequence). CDR3 length equals 12 residues. V lost 5 bases and J 6 bases, leaving 10 bases between the germline ends. For the CDR3, the DNA is TGTGCCAGCAGTACAGGGATGGCTGAAGCTTTCTTT. Translating gives CASSTGMAEAFF.

The chain has TRBV30 and TRBJ1-4; 10 nucleotides match TRBD1. V shed 0 bases and J 7 bases; nucleotides not matched to a gene: 5. The CDR3 runs 15 residues. Germline CDR1 GTSNPN, CDR2 SVGIG (reference sequence). The CDR3 protein is CAWSVGDRGGEKLFF. The CDR3 nucleotides read TGTGCCTGGAGTGTGGGGGACAGGGGCGGTGAAAAACTGTTTTTT.

CDR3 amino acids: CASSITGYVYNEQFF. Written as DNA, the CDR3 is TGTGCCAGTAGTATAACGGGGTACGTCTACAATGAGCAGTTCTTC. The chain joins TRBV19 to TRBJ2-1, with D tentatively TRBD2 (5 bases). Trimming shortened V by 2 bases and J by 3 bases, and 11 bases separated the two germline ends. Germline V gene sequence: CDR1 LNHDA, CDR2 SQIVND (reference sequence). The CDR3 runs to 15 residues.

This clone is medium-sized (0.01 to 0.1%). V usage is TRBV5-4 and J usage is TRBJ2-5; 8 positions agree with TRBD2. The V gene's germline CDR1 is SGHNT and CDR2 YYREEE (reference sequence). V gave up 4 bases and J gave up 5 bases; unmatched junction bases: 10. The CDR3 loop spans 15 amino acids. The CDR3 sequence: CASSRERESVETQYF. The CDR3 DNA is TGTGCCAGCAGCCGTGAGCGGGAGAGTGTGGAGACCCAGTACTTC.

This rearrangement joins TRBV7-6 to TRBJ1-4; no clear D gene. V lost 5 bases and J 0 bases, leaving 10 bases between the germline ends. The germline V gene has CDR1 SGHVS and CDR2 FNYEAQ. The CDR3 is made up of 15 amino acids. The CDR3 sequence: CASSPHPATNEKLFF. Written as DNA, the CDR3 is TGTGCCAGCAGCCCCCACCCCGCAACTAATGAAAAACTGTTTTTT.

V gene TRBV30 combines with J gene TRBJ2-7; 9 nucleotides agree with TRBD1. J was trimmed by 2 bases and V by 2 bases; bases with no gene match: 7. Germline V gene sequence: CDR1 GTSNPN, CDR2 SVGIG (reference sequence). This CDR3 contains 15 residues. CDR3 protein: CAWSQLGQGTYEQYF. CDR3 DNA sequence: TGTGCCTGGAGTCAGTTAGGACAGGGGACCTACGAGCAGTACTTC.

The rearrangement joins TRBV18 to TRBJ1-1; unclear D gene. Germline V lookup: CDR1 KGHSH, CDR2 LQKENI. V lost 3 bases and J lost 5, with 16 bases in between. The CDR3 consists of 15 residues. The CDR3 loop is CASSPLEAVPTEAFF. As DNA, the CDR3 is TGTGCCAGCTCACCCCTTGAGGCGGTTCCGACTGAAGCTTTCTTT.

The rearrangement links TRBV9 to TRBJ2-1; perhaps TRBD1 as D (6 bases). Germline CDR1 SGDLS, CDR2 YYNGEE. The CDR3 is 14 residues long. Trimming took off 4 bases at V and 3 bases at J, with 11 bases between the two ends. The CDR3 loop reads CASSSRTDYNEQFF. CDR3 coding DNA: TGTGCCAGCAGCTCCCGGACAGACTACAATGAGCAGTTCTTC.